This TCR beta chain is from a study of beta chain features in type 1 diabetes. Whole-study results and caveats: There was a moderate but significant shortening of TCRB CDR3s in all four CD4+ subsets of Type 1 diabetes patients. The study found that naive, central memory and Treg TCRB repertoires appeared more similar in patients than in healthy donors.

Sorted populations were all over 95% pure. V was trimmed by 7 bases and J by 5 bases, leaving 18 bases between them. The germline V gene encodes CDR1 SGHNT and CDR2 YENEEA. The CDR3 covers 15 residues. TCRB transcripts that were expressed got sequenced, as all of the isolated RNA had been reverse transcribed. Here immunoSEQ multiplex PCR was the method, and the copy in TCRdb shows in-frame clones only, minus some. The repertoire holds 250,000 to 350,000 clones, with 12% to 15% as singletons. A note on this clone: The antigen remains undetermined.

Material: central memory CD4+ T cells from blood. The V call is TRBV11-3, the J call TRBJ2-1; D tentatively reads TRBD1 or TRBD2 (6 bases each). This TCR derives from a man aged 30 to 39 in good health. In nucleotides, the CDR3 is TGTGCCAGCACCCTAGGGGGAGCGGGTCACAATGAGCAGTTCTTC. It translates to CASTLGGAGHNEQFF.